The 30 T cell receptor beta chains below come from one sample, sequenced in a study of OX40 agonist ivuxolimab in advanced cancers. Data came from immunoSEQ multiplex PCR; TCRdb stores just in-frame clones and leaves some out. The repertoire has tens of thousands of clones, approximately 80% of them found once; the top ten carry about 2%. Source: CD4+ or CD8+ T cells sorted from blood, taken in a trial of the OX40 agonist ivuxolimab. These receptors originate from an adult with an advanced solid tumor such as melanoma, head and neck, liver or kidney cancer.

The CDR3 nucleotides are TGTGCCAGCAGGCCCGGACAGGACCTGATGGAGCAGTACTTC. Protein sequence: CASRPGQDLMEQYF. V and J are TRBV5-5 and TRBJ2-7; 7 bases map to TRBD1. The CDR3 runs 14 residues. Looked up from germline, CDR1 is SGHKS and CDR2 is YYEKEE (reference sequence). V lost 5 bases and J lost 7; bases outside the gene matches: 12.

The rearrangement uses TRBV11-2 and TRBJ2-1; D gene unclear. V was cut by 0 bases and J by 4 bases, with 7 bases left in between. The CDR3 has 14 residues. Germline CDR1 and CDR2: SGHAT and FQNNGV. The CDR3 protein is CASSLDGPYNEQFF. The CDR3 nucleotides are TGTGCCAGCAGCTTAGATGGCCCGTACAATGAGCAGTTCTTC. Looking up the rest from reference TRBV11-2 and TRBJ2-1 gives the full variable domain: EAGVAQSPRYKIIEKRQSVAFWCNPISGHATLYWYQQILGQGPKLLIQFQNNGVVDDSQLPKDRFSAERLKGVDSTLKIQPAKLEDSAVYLCASSLDGPYNEQFFGPGTRLTVL.

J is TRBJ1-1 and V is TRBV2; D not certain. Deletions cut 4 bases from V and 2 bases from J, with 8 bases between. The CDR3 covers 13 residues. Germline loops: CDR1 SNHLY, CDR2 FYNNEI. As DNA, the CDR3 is TGTGCCAGCAGTGCCGAGACAAACACTGAAGCTTTCTTT. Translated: CASSAETNTEAFF.

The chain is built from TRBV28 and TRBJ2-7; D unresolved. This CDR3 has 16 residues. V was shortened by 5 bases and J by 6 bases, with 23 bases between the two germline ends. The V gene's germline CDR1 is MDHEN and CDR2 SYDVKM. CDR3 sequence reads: CASSLPTQVLTPEQYF. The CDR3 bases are TGTGCCAGCAGTCTCCCCACCCAGGTCCTGACTCCCGAGCAGTACTTC. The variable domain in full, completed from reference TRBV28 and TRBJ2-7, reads DVKVTQSSRYLVKRTGEKVFLECVQDMDHENMFWYRQDPGLGLRLIYFSYDVKMKEKGDIPEGYSVSREKKERFSLILESASTNQTSMYLCASSLPTQVLTPEQYFGPGTRLTVT.

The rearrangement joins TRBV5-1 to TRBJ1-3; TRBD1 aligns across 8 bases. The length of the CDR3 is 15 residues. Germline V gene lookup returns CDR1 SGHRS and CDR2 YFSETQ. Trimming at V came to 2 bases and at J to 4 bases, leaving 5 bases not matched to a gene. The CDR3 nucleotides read TGCGCCAGCAGCTTCTTTGGACAGGGCGGAAACACCATATATTTT. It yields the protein CASSFFGQGGNTIYF.

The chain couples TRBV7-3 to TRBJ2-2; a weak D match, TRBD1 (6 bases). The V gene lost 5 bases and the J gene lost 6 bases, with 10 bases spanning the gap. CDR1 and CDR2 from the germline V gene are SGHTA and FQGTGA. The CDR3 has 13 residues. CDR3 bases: TGTGCCAGCAGCGTACAGGGCCCCGGGGAGCTGTTTTTT. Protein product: CASSVQGPGELFF.

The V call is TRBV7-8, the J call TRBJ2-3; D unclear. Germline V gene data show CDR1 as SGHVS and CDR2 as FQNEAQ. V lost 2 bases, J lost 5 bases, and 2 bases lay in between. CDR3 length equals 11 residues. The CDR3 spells CASSLRDTQYF. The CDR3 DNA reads TGTGCCAGCAGCTTACGAGATACGCAGTATTTT.

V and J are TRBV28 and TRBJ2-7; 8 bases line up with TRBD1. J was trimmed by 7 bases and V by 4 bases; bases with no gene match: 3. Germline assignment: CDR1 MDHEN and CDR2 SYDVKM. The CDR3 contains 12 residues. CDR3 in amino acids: CASSSQGEEQYF. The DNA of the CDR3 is TGTGCCAGCAGTTCACAGGGGGAGGAGCAGTACTTC.

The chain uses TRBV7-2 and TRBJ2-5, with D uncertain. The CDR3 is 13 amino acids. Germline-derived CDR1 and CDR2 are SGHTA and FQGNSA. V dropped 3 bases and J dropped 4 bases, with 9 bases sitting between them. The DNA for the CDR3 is TGTGCCAGCAGCTTCCGCCCGGGAGAGACCCAGTACTTC. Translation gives CASSFRPGETQYF.

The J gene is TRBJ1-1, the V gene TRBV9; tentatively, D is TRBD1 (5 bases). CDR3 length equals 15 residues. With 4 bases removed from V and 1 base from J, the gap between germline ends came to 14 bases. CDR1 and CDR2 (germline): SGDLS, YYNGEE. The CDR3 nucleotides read TGTGCCAGCAGCCCCGTTACGGGGGGGAACACTGAAGCTTTCTTT. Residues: CASSPVTGGNTEAFF.

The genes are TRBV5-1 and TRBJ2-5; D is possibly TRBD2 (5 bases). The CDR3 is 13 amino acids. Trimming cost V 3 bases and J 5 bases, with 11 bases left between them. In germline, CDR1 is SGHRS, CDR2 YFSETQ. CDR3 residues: CASSSREWETQYF. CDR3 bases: TGCGCCAGCAGCTCGAGGGAGTGGGAGACCCAGTACTTC.

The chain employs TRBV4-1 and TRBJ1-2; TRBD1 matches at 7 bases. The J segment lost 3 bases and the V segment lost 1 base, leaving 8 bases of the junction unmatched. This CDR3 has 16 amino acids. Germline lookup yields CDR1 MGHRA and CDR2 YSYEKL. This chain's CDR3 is CASSQGATGSYYGYTF. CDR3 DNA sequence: TGCGCCAGCAGCCAAGGGGCGACAGGGAGCTACTATGGCTACACCTTC.

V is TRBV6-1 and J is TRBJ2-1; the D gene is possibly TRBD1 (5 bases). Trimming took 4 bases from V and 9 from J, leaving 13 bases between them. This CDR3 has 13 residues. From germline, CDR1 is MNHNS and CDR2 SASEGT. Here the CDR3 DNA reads TGTGCCAGCAGTGTTTTCACAGGCGGTGAGCAGTTCTTC. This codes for CASSVFTGGEQFF.

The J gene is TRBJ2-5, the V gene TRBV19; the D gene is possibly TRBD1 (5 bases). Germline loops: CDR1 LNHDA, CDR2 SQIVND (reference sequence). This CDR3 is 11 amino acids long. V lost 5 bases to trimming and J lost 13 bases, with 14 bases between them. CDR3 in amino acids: CASSSQGPSYF. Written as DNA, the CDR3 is TGTGCCAGTAGTTCTCAGGGTCCCTCGTACTTC.

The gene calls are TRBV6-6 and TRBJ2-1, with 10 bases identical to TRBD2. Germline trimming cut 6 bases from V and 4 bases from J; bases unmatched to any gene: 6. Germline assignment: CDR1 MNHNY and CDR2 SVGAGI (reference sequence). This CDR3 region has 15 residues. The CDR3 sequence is CASSPGLASYNEQFF. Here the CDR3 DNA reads TGTGCCAGCAGCCCGGGACTAGCGTCGTACAATGAGCAGTTCTTC.

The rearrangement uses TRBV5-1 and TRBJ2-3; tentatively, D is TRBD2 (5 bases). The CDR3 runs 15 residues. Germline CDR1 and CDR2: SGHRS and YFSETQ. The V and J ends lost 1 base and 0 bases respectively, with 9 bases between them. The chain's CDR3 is CASSLIERSTDTQYF. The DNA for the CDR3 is TGCGCCAGCAGCTTGATTGAGCGGAGCACAGATACGCAGTATTTT. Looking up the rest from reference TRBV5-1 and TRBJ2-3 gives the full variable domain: KAGVTQTPRYLIKTRGQQVTLSCSPISGHRSVSWYQQTPGQGLQFLFEYFSETQRNKGNFPGRFSGRQFSNSRSEMNVSTLELGDSALYLCASSLIERSTDTQYFGPGTRLTVL.

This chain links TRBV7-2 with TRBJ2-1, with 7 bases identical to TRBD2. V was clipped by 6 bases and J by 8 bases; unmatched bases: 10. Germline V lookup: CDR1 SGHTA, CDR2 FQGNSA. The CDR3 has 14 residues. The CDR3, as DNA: TGTGCCAGCAGACGGGGACTACTGAACGATGAGCAGTTCTTC. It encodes CASRRGLLNDEQFF.

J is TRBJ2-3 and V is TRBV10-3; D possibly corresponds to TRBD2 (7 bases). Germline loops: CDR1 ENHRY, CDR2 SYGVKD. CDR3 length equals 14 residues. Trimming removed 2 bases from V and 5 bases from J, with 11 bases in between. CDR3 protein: CAISEARGGDTQYF. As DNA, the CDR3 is TGTGCCATCAGTGAGGCGAGGGGGGGAGATACGCAGTATTTT.

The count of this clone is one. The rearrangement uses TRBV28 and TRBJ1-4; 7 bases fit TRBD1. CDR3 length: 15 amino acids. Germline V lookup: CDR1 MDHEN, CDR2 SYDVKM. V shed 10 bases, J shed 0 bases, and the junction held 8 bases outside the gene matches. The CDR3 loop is CATETGLSTNEKLFF. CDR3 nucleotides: TGTGCCACTGAGACAGGGTTGTCAACTAATGAAAAACTGTTTTTT. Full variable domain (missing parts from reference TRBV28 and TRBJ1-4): DVKVTQSSRYLVKRTGEKVFLECVQDMDHENMFWYRQDPGLGLRLIYFSYDVKMKEKGDIPEGYSVSREKKERFSLILESASTNQTSMYLCATETGLSTNEKLFFGSGTQLSVL.

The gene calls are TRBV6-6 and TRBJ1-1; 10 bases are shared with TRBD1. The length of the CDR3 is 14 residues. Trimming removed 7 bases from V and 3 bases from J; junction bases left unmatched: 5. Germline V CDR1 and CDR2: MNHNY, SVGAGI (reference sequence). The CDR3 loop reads CASIPDRGYTEAFF. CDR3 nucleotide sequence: TGTGCCAGCATCCCGGACAGGGGGTACACTGAAGCTTTCTTT.

The CDR3 protein is CASSQTGGMNTEAFF. In nucleotides, the CDR3 is TGTGCCAGCAGCCAGACAGGGGGCATGAACACTGAAGCTTTCTTT. V gene TRBV5-4 combines with J gene TRBJ1-1; 10 bases align to TRBD1. CDR3 size: 15 residues. Looked up from germline, CDR1 is SGHNT and CDR2 is YYREEE (reference sequence). J was trimmed by 0 bases and V by 4 bases; bases with no gene match: 3.

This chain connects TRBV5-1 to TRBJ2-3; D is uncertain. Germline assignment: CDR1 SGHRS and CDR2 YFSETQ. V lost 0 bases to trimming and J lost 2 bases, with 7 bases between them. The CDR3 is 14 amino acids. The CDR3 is CASSLGSYTDTQYF. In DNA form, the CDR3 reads TGCGCCAGCAGCTTGGGGAGTTACACAGATACGCAGTATTTT.

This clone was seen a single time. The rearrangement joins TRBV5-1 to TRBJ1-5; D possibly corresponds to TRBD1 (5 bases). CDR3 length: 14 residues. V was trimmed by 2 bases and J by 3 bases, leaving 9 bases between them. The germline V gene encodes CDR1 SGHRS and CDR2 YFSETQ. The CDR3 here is CASSFAGLNQPQHF. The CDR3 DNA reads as TGCGCCAGCAGCTTTGCAGGGCTCAATCAGCCCCAGCATTTT.

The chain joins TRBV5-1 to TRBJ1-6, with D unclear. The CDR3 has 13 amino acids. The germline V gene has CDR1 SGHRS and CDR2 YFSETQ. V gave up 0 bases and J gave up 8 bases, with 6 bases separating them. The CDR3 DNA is TGCGCCAGCAGCTTGGCCCGGGATTCACCCCTCCACTTT. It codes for CASSLARDSPLHF.

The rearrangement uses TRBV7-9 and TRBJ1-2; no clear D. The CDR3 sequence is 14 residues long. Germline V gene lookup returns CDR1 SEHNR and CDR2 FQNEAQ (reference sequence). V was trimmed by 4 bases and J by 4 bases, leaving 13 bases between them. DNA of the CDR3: TGTGCCAGCAGCTCCTCTGATAGGCCCTATGGCTACACCTTC. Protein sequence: CASSSSDRPYGYTF.

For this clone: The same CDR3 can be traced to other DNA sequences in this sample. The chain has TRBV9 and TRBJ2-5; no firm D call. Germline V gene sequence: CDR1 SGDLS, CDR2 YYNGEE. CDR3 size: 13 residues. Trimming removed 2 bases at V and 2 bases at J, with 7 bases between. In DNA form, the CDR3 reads TGTGCCAGCAGCGTTTCCGGGCAAGAGACCCAGTACTTC. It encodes CASSVSGQETQYF.

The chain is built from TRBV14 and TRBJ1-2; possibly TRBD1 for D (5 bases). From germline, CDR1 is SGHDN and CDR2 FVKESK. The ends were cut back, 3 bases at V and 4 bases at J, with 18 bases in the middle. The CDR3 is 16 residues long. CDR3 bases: TGTGCCAGCAGCCAGGCCGGGACCCTCAGCGGCTATGGCTACACCTTC. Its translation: CASSQAGTLSGYGYTF.

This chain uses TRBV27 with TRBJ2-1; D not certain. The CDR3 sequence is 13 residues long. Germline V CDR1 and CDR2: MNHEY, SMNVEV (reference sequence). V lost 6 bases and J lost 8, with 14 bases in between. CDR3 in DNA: TGTGCCAGCAGCCTCAACCTGGTCGATGAGCAGTTCTTC. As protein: CASSLNLVDEQFF.

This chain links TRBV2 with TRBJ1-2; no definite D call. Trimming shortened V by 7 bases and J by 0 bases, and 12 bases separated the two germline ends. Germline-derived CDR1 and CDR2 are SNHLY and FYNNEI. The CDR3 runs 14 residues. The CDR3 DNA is TGTGCCAGCACCAAGGACGGAGCTAACTATGGCTACACCTTC. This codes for CASTKDGANYGYTF.

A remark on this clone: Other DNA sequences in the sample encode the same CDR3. Here the CDR3 reads CASSRGETQYF. The DNA for the CDR3 is TGTGCCAGCAGCAGAGGGGAGACCCAGTACTTC. The chain is built from TRBV9 and TRBJ2-5; TRBD2 is a possible D gene (5 bases). Trimming left V 4 bases short and J 5 bases short, with 6 bases between. This CDR3 is built from 11 residues. CDR1 and CDR2 (germline): SGDLS, YYNGEE.